This is a list of T cell receptor beta chains from one sample in a study of blood T cell repertoires in COVID-19. Profiled with immunoSEQ multiplex PCR; TCRdb holds only in-frame clones, not every one. The sample shows about 220,000 clones, approximately 80% of them seen only once. What was sequenced was peripheral blood. These receptors all come from a man aged 45-60 years with active or convalescent COVID-19. Each CDR3 is given with its conserved first and last residue. The D gene is left open where the match is weak. Rows give clone size only sometimes, using once, few, many, or a class for an expanded clone.

clone size	V gene	D gene	J gene	CDR3 DNA	CDR3 protein
NA	TRBV3-1/TRBV3-2	TRBD1	TRBJ2-7	TGTGCCAGCAGCCAAACAGGGGGGACCTCCAAGCAGTACTTC	CASSQTGGTSKQYF
NA	TRBV7-2	TRBD1	TRBJ1-2	TGTGCCAGCAGCTACGACAGGGTGGGTGGCTACACCTTC	CASSYDRVGGYTF
NA	TRBV27	NA	TRBJ2-1	TGTGCCAGCAGCTTTTTGTCTCGTCCGAATGAGCAGTTCTTC	CASSFLSRPNEQFF
NA	TRBV19	NA	TRBJ2-1	TGTGCCAGTAGTATCGAGGGCTATGAGCAGTTCTTC	CASSIEGYEQFF
NA	TRBV28	NA	TRBJ2-2	TGTGCCAGCAGTTTTGAGGGTGTGTCCGGGGAGCTGTTTTTT	CASSFEGVSGELFF
NA	TRBV30	TRBD1	TRBJ2-7	TGTGCCTGGAGAGCCCGGTTGGGGACAGGCTCTTACGAGCAGTACTTC	CAWRARLGTGSYEQYF
NA	TRBV7-2	TRBD1	TRBJ2-5	TGTGCCAGCAGCTTAAGGACAGGCGAGACCCAGTACTTC	CASSLRTGETQYF
many	TRBV3-1/TRBV3-2	TRBD2	TRBJ2-1	TGTGCCAGCAGCCACGGGACTAGCTCCTACAATGAGCAGTTCTTC	CASSHGTSSYNEQFF
NA	TRBV19	NA	TRBJ1-2	TGTGCCAGTAGTATGAGGAGGCTTAACTATGGCTACACCTTC	CASSMRRLNYGYTF
NA	TRBV18	NA	TRBJ2-3	TGTGCCAGCTCACCAAGACCGGGACAACAAGGACGAGATACGCAGTATTTT	CASSPRPGQQGRDTQYF
NA	TRBV7-2	NA	TRBJ2-4	TGTGCCAGCAGCTTGTCCCTAGCCAAAAACATTCAGTACTTC	CASSLSLAKNIQYF
NA	TRBV19	TRBD1	TRBJ1-3	TGTGCCAGTAGTATGGTGCTGGACAGGTATGACGGAAACACCATATATTTT	CASSMVLDRYDGNTIYF
NA	TRBV11-2	TRBD2	TRBJ2-7	TGTGCCAGCAGCTTATTCCTAGCGGGAGGGCCTTACGAGCAGTACTTC	CASSLFLAGGPYEQYF
once	TRBV4-2	TRBD1	TRBJ1-5	TGTGCCAGCAGCCAAGACTGGACAGGGGTCGGTCAGCCCCAGCATTTT	CASSQDWTGVGQPQHF
NA	TRBV11-3	NA	TRBJ2-1	TGTGCCAGCAGCTTAGGAGCCCGGGGTAGGAATGAGCAGTTCTTC	CASSLGARGRNEQFF
NA	TRBV6-1	TRBD2	TRBJ2-2	TGTGCCAGCAGTGAAAACTGGGGAGCGGGGTTACCCGGGGAGCTGTTTTTT	CASSENWGAGLPGELFF